The sequence of this T cell receptor (beta chain) was determined in a study of control samples from healthy donors and cancer patients. Sequenced by immunoSEQ multiplex PCR; TCRdb stores in-frame clones only, minus some. The sample shows 60,000 or so clones, 70% to 90% of them seen only once. The germline gives CDR1 GTSNPN, CDR2 SVGIG (reference sequence). The CDR3 contains 12 residues. V lost 4 bases, J lost 9 bases, and 16 bases lay in between. Sequencing was performed on blood. This TCR came from a man between 45 and 60 years old in good health. V usage is TRBV30 and J usage is TRBJ2-7; a possible D gene is TRBD2 (5 bases). The CDR3 spells CAWISEPSGQYF. Written as DNA, the CDR3 is TGTGCCTGGATATCAGAACCCAGCGGGCAGTACTTC.